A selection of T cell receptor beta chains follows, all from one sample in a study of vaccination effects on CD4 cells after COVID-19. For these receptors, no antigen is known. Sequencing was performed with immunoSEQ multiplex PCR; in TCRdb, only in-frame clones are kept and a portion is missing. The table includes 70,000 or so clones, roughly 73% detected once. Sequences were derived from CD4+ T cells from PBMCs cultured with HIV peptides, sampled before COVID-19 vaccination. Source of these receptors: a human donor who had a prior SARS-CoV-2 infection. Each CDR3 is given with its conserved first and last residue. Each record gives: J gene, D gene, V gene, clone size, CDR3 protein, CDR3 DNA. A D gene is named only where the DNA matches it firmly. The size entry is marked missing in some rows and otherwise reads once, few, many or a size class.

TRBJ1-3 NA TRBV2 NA CASIPDSLKNTIYF TGTGCCAGCATCCCTGACAGCCTCAAAAACACCATATATTTT
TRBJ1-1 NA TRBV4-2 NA CASSQVDAEGDTEAFF TGTGCCAGCAGCCAAGTGGACGCGGAAGGGGACACTGAAGCTTTCTTT
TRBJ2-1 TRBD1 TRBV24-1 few CATSDLGQGNEQFF TGTGCCACCAGTGATCTCGGACAGGGGAATGAGCAGTTCTTC
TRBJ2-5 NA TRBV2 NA CASSVPASETSVETQYF TGTGCCAGCAGCGTCCCGGCTAGCGAGACATCGGTGGAGACCCAGTACTTC
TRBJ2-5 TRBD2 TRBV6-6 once CASSPGLSGRPQETQYF TGTGCCAGCAGTCCCGGGCTTAGCGGGAGGCCCCAAGAGACCCAGTACTTC
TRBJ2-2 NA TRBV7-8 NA CASSSTKGRARTGELFF TGTGCCAGCAGCTCAACGAAGGGCCGGGCGAGAACCGGGGAGCTGTTTTTT
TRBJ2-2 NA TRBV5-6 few CASSRERISTGELFF TGTGCCAGCAGCCGTGAGCGGATCTCCACCGGGGAGCTGTTTTTT
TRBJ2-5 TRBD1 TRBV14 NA CASSQGNLRGETQYF TGTGCCAGCAGCCAAGGCAACCTCAGGGGGGAGACCCAGTACTTC
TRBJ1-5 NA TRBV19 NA CASNLRGNDGQPQHF TGTGCCAGTAATTTAAGGGGAAACGACGGCCAGCCCCAGCATTTT
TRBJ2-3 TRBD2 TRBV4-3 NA CASSLLAGDSTDTQYF TGCGCCAGCAGCCTCCTAGCGGGAGATAGCACAGATACGCAGTATTTT
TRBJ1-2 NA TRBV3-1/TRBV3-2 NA CASSPLEGSGYTF TGTGCCAGCAGCCCCCTGGAGGGTTCGGGCTACACCTTC
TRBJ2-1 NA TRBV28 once CAVRSATPIDNEQFF TGTGCCGTACGTAGTGCAACCCCGATTGACAATGAGCAGTTCTTC
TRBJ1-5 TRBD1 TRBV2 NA CASTRTGGRGQPQHF TGTGCCAGCACCCGGACAGGGGGAAGGGGTCAGCCCCAGCATTTT
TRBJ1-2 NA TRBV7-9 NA CASSVDPGERYGYTF TGTGCCAGCAGCGTTGATCCGGGAGAGAGGTATGGCTACACCTTC
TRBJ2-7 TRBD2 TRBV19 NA CASSMAGRDSGGIYEQYF TGTGCCAGTAGTATGGCCGGGCGGGATTCGGGGGGAATCTACGAGCAGTACTTC
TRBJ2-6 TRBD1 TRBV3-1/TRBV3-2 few CASSLQGSGANVLTF TGTGCCAGCAGCCTACAGGGGTCCGGGGCCAACGTCCTGACTTTC
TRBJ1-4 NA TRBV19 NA CASSIRVEGEKLFF TGTGCCAGTAGTATCAGGGTAGAAGGTGAAAAACTGTTTTTT
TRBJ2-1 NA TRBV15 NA CATSRDPDSYNEQFF TGTGCCACCAGCAGAGATCCGGACTCTTACAATGAGCAGTTCTTC
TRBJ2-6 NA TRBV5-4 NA CASSPQGNGANVLTF TGTGCCAGCAGCCCCCAGGGAAATGGGGCCAACGTCCTGACTTTC
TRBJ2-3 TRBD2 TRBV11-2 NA CASSPRGGRGEPSTDTQYF TGTGCCAGCAGCCCCCGGGGGGGGCGGGGGGAGCCTAGCACAGATACGCAGTATTTT
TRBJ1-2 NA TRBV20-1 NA CSASVAGDRYGYTF TGCAGTGCTAGTGTGGCAGGAGATCGGTATGGCTACACCTTC
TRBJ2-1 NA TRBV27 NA CASSFRPLERAYNEQFF TGTGCCAGCAGTTTCCGTCCCCTAGAGAGAGCCTACAATGAGCAGTTCTTC
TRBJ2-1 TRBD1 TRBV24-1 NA CATSGNRGNGYNEQFF TGTGCCACCTCAGGCAACAGGGGAAACGGTTACAATGAGCAGTTCTTC
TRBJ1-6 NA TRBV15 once CATMAGLNSPLHF TGTGCCACCATGGCAGGGTTGAATTCACCCCTCCACTTT
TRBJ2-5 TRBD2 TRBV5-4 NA CASSKRLAGGQETQYF TGTGCCAGCAGCAAAAGACTAGCGGGGGGGCAAGAGACCCAGTACTTC
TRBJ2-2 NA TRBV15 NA CATSRDTGSNTGELFF TGTGCCACCAGCAGAGATACCGGAAGCAACACCGGGGAGCTGTTTTTT
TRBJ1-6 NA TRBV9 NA CASSVVGELNSPLHF TGTGCCAGCAGCGTAGTAGGGGAATTGAATTCACCCCTCCACTTT
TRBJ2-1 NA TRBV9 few CASSVGYNEQFF TGTGCCAGCAGCGTAGGCTACAATGAGCAGTTCTTC
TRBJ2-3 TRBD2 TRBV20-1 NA CSASSGGTDTQYF TGCAGTGCCAGTAGCGGGGGCACAGATACGCAGTATTTT
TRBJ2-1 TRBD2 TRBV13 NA CASSFSGTSPNEQFF TGTGCCAGCAGCTTCTCTGGGACTAGTCCCAATGAGCAGTTCTTC
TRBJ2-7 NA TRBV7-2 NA CASSLEYNEQYF TGTGCCAGCAGCTTAGAGTATAACGAGCAGTACTTC
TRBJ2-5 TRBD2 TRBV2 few CASTGTSGQETQYF TGTGCCAGCACCGGGACTAGCGGTCAAGAGACCCAGTACTTC
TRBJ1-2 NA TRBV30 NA CAWRKIGPRGHYGYTF TGTGCCTGGAGGAAAATAGGGCCCAGGGGACACTATGGCTACACCTTC
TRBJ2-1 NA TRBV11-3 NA CASSFVAYLNEQFF TGTGCCAGCAGCTTTGTAGCGTACTTAAATGAGCAGTTCTTC
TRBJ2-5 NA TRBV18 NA CASSPPGSLRQETQYF TGTGCCAGCTCACCACCGGGGTCACTAAGGCAAGAGACCCAGTACTTC
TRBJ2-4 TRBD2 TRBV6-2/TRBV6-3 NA CASSYSRPSGRASPAKNIQYF TGTGCCAGCAGTTACTCGAGGCCTAGCGGGAGGGCGAGTCCAGCCAAAAACATTCAGTACTTC
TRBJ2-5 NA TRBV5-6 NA CASSDSRTVQETQYF TGTGCCAGCTCCGACAGTAGAACGGTCCAAGAGACCCAGTACTTC
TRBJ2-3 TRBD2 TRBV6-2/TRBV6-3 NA CASSTGTSGRADTQYF TGTGCCAGCAGTACTGGGACTAGCGGGAGGGCAGATACGCAGTATTTT
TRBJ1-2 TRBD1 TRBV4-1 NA CASSRSRQGGNYGYTF TGCGCCAGCAGCCGTTCGCGACAGGGAGGGAACTATGGCTACACCTTC
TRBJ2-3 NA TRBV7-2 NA CASSLRGGDTQYF TGTGCCAGCAGCTTAAGGGGGGGGGATACGCAGTATTTT
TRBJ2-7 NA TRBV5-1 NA CASSRDGTYEQYF TGCGCCAGCAGCCGGGACGGTACCTACGAGCAGTACTTC
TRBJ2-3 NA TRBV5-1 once CASSLVMNTQYF TGCGCCAGCAGCTTGGTTATGAATACGCAGTATTTT
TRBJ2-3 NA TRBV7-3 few CASSREGPDDTQYF TGTGCCAGCAGCCGAGAGGGCCCGGACGATACGCAGTATTTT
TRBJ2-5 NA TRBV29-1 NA CSVAASDSETQYF TGCAGCGTTGCAGCTAGCGATTCGGAGACCCAGTACTTC
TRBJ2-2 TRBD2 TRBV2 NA CASRGDSGTGELFF TGTGCCAGCAGGGGGGATAGCGGGACCGGGGAGCTGTTTTTT
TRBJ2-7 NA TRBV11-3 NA CASSLDTGSEQYF TGTGCCAGCAGCTTAGATACGGGGTCCGAGCAGTACTTC
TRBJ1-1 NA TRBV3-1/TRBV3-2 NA CASSQGRGAEAFF TGTGCCAGCAGCCAAGGGAGGGGCGCTGAAGCTTTCTTT
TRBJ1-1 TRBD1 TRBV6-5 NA CASSSPQTGFAEAFF TGTGCCAGCAGTTCCCCCCAGACAGGGTTCGCTGAAGCTTTCTTT
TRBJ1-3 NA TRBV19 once CASSIVQTGNTIYF TGTGCCAGTAGTATTGTCCAGACTGGAAACACCATATATTTT
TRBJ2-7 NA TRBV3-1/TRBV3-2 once CASSQDPAREQYF TGTGCCAGCAGCCAAGACCCCGCGAGAGAGCAGTACTTC
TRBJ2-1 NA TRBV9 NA CASSVGNRRNEQFF TGTGCCAGCAGCGTAGGTAACAGGAGGAATGAGCAGTTCTTC
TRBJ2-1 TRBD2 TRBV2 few CASSGVSGYNEQFF TGTGCCAGCAGTGGGGTTAGCGGGTACAATGAGCAGTTCTTC
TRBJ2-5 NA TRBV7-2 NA CASSLRVEVETQYF TGTGCCAGCAGCCTCCGCGTGGAGGTGGAGACCCAGTACTTC
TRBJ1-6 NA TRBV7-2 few CASRKRQEELHF TGTGCCAGCAGAAAACGCCAGGAGGAACTCCACTTT
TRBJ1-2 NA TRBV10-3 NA CAISESLRGYTF TGTGCCATCAGTGAGTCTCTGAGGGGCTACACCTTC
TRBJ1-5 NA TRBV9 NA CASSVDEYNQPQHF TGTGCCAGCAGCGTAGATGAATACAATCAGCCCCAGCATTTT
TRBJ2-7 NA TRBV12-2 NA CASRYKWGLVWRRPYEQYF TGTGCAAGTCGCTACAAGTGGGGACTAGTATGGCGGAGGCCCTACGAGCAGTACTTC
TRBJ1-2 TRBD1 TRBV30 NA CAWEDRGRGYGYTF TGTGCCTGGGAAGACAGGGGGCGCGGCTATGGCTACACCTTC
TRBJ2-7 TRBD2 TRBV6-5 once CASARGEFYEQYF TGTGCCAGCGCCCGGGGGGAATTCTACGAGCAGTACTTC